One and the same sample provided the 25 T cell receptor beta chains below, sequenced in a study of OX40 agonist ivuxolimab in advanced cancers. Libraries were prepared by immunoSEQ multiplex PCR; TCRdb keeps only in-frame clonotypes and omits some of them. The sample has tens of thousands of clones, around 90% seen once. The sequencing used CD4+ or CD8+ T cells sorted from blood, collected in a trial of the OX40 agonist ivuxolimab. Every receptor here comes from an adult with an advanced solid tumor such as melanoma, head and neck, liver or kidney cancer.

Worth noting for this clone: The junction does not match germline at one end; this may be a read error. CDR3 loop: CASTKTCHGYEQYF. For the CDR3, the DNA is TGTGCTAGCACTAAGACATGTCACGGATACGAGCAGTACTTC. This chain uses TRBV7-7 with TRBJ2-7; D not certain. The CDR3 spans 14 residues. Germline CDR1 and CDR2: SSHAT and FNYEAQ (reference sequence).

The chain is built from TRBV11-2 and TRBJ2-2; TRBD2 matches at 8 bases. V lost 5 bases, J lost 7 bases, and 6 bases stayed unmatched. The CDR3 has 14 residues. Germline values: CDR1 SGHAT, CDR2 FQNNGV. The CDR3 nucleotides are TGTGCCAGCAGCAAGGGACTAGGCGACGGGGAGCTGTTTTTT. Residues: CASSKGLGDGELFF.

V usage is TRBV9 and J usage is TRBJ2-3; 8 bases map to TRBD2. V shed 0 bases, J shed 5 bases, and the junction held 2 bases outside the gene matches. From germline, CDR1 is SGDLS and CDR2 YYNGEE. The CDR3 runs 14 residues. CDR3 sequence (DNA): TGTGCCAGCAGCGTAGGACTAGCGTTAGATACGCAGTATTTT. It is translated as CASSVGLALDTQYF.

The CDR3 nucleotides are TGTGCCAGTAGTATGGGGGACAGAGAAGATCGAAAACTGTTTTTT. It codes for CASSMGDREDRKLFF. The J gene is TRBJ1-4, the V gene TRBV19, with 7 nucleotides matching TRBD1. Germline V gives CDR1 LNHDA, CDR2 SQIVND (reference sequence). Losses at the gene ends were 3 bases for V and 10 bases for J; bases not matched to a gene: 11. This CDR3 contains 15 residues.

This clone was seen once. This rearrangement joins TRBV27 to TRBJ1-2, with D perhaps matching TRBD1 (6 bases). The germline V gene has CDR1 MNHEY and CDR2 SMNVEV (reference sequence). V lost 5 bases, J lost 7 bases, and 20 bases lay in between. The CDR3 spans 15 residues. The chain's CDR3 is CASSPGGAQRFGYTF. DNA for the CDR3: TGTGCCAGCAGTCCCGGGGGGGCCCAGCGGTTTGGCTACACCTTC.

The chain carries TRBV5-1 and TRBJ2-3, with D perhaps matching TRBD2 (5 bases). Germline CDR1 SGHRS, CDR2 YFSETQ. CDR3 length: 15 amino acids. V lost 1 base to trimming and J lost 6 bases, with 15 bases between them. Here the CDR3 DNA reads TGCGCCAGCAGCTTGCAGGTCCGGAGAGGGGATACGCAGTATTTT. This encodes CASSLQVRRGDTQYF.

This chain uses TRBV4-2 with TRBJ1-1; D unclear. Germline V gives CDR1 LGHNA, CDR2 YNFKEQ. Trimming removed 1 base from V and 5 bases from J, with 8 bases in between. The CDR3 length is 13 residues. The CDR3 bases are TGTGCCAGCAGCCAAGTTTCAGGAACTGAAGCTTTCTTT. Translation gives CASSQVSGTEAFF.

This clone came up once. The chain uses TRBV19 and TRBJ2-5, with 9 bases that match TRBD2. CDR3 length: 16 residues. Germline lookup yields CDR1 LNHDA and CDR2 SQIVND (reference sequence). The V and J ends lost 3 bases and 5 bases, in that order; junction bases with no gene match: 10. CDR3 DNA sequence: TGTGCCAGTAGTATTACGTCGGCTAGCGGGGTCGAGACCCAGTACTTC. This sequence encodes CASSITSASGVETQYF.

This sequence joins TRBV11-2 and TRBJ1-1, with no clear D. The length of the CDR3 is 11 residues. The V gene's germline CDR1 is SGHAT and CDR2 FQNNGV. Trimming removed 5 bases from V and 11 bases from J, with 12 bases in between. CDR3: CASSLLQSAFF. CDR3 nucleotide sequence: TGTGCCAGCAGCCTCCTTCAGTCGGCTTTCTTT.

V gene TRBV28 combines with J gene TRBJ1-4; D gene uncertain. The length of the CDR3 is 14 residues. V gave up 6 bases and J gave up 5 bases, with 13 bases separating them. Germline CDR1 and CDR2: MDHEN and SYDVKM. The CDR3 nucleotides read TGTGCCAGCAGCTCCGGGGTTGGGAATGAAAAACTGTTTTTT. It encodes CASSSGVGNEKLFF.

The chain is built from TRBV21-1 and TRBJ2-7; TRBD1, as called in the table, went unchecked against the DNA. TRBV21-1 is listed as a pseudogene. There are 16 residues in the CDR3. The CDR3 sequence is CASSKGKGQGAHEQYF. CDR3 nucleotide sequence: TGTGCCAGCAGCAAAGGGAAGGGACAGGGGGCACACGAGCAGTACTTC.

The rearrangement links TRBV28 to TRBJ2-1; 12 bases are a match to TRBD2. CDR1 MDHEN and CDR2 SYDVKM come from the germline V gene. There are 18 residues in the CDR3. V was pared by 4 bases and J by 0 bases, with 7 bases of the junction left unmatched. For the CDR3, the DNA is TGTGCCAGCAGTTATCTAGCGGGAGGGCTAAGCTCCTACAATGAGCAGTTCTTC. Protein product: CASSYLAGGLSSYNEQFF.

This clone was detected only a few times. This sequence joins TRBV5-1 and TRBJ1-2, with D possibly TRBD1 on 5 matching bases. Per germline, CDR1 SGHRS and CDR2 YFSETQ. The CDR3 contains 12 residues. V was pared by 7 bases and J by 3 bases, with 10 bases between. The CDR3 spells CASSGTDYGYTF. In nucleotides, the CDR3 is TGCGCCAGCTCAGGGACTGACTATGGCTACACCTTC.

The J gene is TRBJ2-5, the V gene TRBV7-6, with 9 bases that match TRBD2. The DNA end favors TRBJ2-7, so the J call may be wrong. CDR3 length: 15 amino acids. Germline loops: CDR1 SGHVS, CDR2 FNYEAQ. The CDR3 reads CASSLTSGGSYEQYF. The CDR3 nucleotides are TGTGCCAGCAGCCTGACTAGCGGAGGATCCTACGAGCAGTACTTC.

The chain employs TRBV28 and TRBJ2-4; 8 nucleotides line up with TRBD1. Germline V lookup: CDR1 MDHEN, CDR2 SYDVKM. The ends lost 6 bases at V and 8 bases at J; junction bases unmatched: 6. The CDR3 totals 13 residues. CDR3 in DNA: TGTGCCAGCAGAACAGGGGGGTGGGACATTCAGTACTTC. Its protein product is CASRTGGWDIQYF.

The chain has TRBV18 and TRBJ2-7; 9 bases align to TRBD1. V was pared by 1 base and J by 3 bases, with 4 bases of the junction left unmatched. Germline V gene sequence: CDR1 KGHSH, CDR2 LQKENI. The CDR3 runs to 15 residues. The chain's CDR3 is CASSPRQGEGYEQYF. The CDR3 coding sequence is TGTGCCAGCTCACCACGACAGGGGGAGGGCTACGAGCAGTACTTC. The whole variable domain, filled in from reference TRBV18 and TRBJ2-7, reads NAGVMQNPRHLVRRRGQEARLRCSPMKGHSHVYWYRQLPEEGLKFMVYLQKENIIDESGMPKERFSAEFPKEGPSILRIQQVVRGDSAAYFCASSPRQGEGYEQYFGPGTRLTVT.

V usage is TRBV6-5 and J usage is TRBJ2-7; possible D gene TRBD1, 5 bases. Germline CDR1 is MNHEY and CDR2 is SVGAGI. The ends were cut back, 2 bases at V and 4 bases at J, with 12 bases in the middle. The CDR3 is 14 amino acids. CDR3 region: CASSYNRMGYEQYF. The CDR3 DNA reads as TGTGCCAGCAGTTACAACAGGATGGGGTACGAGCAGTACTTC.

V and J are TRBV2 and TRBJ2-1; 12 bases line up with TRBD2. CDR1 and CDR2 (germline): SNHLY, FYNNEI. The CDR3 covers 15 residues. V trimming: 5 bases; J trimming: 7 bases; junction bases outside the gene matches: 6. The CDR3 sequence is CASSPGLAGTNEQFF. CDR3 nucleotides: TGTGCCAGCAGTCCCGGACTAGCGGGAACGAATGAGCAGTTCTTC.

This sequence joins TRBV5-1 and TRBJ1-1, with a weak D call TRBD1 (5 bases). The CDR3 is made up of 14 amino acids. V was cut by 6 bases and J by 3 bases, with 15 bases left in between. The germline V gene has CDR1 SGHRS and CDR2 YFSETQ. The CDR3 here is CASTRAGWDTEAFF. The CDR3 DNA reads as TGCGCCAGCACTCGAGCAGGGTGGGACACTGAAGCTTTCTTT.

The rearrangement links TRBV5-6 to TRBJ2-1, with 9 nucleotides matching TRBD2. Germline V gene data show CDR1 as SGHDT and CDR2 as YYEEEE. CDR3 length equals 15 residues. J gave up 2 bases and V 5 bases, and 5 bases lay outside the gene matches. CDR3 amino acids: CASSPSGRPYNEQFF. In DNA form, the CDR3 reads TGTGCCAGCAGTCCCAGCGGGAGGCCCTACAATGAGCAGTTCTTC.

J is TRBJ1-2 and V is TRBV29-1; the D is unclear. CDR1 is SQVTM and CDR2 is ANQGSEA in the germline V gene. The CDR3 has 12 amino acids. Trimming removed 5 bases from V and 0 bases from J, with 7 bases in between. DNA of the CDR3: TGCAGCGTTAAGAGTACTAACTATGGCTACACCTTC. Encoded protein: CSVKSTNYGYTF.

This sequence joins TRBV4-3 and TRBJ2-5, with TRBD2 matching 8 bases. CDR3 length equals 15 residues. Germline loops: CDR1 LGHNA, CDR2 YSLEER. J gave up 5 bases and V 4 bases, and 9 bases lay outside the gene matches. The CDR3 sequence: CASSRNGGEGETQYF. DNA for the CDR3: TGCGCCAGCAGCCGAAACGGGGGGGAAGGGGAGACCCAGTACTTC.

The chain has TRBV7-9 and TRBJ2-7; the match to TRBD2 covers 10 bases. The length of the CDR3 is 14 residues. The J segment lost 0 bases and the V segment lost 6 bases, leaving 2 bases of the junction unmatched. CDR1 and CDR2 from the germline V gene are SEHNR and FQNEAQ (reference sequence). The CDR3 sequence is CASSRTSGSYEQYF. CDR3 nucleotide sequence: TGTGCCAGCAGTCGGACTAGCGGCTCCTACGAGCAGTACTTC.

The CDR3 region has the DNA TGCGCCAGCAGCCAAGAAAAGTTTTGGAGCACAGATACGCAGTATTTT. Its protein product is CASSQEKFWSTDTQYF. J is TRBJ2-3 and V is TRBV4-1; unclear D gene. This CDR3 is built from 16 residues. Trimming took 0 bases from V and 0 from J, leaving 10 bases between them. Germline assignment: CDR1 MGHRA and CDR2 YSYEKL.

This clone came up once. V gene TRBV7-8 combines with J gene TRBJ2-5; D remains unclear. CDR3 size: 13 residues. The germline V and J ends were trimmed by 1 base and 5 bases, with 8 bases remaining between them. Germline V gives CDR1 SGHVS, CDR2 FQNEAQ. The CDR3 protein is CASSLGFLETQYF. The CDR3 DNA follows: TGTGCCAGCAGCTTAGGGTTTCTGGAGACCCAGTACTTC.